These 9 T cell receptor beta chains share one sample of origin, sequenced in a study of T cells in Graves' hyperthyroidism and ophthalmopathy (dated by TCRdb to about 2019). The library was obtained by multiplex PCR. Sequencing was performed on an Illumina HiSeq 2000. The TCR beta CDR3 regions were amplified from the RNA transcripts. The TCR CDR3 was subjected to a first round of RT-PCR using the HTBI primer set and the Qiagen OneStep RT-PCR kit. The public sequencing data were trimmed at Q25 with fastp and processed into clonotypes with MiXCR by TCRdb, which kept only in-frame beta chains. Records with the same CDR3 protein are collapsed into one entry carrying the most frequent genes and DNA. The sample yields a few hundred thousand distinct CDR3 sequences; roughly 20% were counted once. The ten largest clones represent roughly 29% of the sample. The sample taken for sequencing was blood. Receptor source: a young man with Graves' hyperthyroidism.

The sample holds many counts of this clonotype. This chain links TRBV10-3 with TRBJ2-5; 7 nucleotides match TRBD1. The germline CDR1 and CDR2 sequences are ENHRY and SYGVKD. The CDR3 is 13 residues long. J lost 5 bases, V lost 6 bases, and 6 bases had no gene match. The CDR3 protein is CAIRETGLETQYF. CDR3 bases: TGTGCCATCAGAGAGACAGGGTTGGAGACCCAGTACTTC.

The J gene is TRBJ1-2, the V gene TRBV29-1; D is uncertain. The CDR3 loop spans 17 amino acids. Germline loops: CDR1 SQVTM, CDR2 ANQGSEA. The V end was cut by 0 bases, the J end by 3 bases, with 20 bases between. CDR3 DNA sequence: TGCAGCGTTGAAGATCTACGCCACCGGCGCTTTGACTATGGCTACACCTTC. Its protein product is CSVEDLRHRRFDYGYTF.

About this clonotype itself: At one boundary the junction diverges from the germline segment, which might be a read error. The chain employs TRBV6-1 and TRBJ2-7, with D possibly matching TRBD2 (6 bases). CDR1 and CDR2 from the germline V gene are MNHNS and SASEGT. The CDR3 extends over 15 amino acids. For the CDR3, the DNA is TGTGCCAGCAGTCTTACCGGGGGTAGCTCCAACGAGCAGTACTTC. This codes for CASSLTGGSSNEQYF.

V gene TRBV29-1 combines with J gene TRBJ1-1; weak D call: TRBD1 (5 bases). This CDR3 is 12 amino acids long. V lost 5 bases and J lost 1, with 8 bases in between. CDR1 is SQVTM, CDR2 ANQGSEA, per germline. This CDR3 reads CSVYRGNTEAFF. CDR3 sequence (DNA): TGCAGCGTTTATAGGGGGAACACTGAAGCTTTCTTT.

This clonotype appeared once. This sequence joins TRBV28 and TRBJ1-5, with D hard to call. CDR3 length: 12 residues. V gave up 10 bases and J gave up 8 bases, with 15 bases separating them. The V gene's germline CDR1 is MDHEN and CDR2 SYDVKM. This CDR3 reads CAISQNGKPQHF. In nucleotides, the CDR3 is TGTGCCATCAGCCAAAATGGAAAGCCCCAGCATTTT.

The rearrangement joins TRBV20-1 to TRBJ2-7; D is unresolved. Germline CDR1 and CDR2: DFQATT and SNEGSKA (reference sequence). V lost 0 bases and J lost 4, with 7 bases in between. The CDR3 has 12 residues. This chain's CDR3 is CSARDRSYEQYF. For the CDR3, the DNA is TGCAGTGCTAGAGACAGGTCGTACGAGCAGTACTTC.

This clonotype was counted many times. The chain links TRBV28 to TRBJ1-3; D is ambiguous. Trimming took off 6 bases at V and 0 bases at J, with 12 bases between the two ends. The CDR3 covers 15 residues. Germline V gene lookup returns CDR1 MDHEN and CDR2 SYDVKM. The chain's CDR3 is CASRRFGDSGNTIYF. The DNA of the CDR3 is TGTGCCAGCAGGAGGTTCGGGGACTCTGGAAACACCATATATTTT.

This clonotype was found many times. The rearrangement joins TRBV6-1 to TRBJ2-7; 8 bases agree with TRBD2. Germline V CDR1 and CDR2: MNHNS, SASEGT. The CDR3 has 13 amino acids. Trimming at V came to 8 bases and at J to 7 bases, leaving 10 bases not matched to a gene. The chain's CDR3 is CASLAGGRGEQYF. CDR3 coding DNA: TGTGCCAGCCTGGCGGGGGGACGCGGAGAGCAGTACTTC.

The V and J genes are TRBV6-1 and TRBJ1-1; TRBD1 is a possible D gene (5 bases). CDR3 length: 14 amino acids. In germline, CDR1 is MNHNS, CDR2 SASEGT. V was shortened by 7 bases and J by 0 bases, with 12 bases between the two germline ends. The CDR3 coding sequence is TGTGCCAGCACCCTTGACAGCATGAACACTGAAGCTTTCTTT. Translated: CASTLDSMNTEAFF.